The 24 T cell receptor beta chains in this list originate from one sample, sequenced in a study of cytomegalovirus exposure and HLA in healthy donors. The study ran its PCR with 60 Vbeta and 13 Jbeta primers. The data were produced by immunoSEQ multiplex PCR, yet TCRdb's version contains in-frame clones alone and is incomplete. The sample carries 150,000 to 200,000 clones, over 65% recorded once. Material for sequencing was PBMCs. Receptors were obtained from a female donor in good health and CMV-seronegative.

This clone was counted once. The CDR3 sequence is CASSAGRLSSGNTIYF. CDR3 nucleotides: TGTGCCAGCAGTGCCGGCAGACTTAGCTCTGGAAACACCATATATTTT. This chain links TRBV2 with TRBJ1-3; D remains ambiguous. From germline, CDR1 is SNHLY and CDR2 FYNNEI. V lost 4 bases, J lost 0 bases, and 13 bases lay in between. The CDR3 has 16 residues.

On this clone: This CDR3 is missing its conserved last phenylalanine or tryptophan, likely due to a read error. V gene TRBV14 combines with J gene TRBJ1-2; 7 bases map to TRBD1. The CDR3 consists of 15 residues. Germline V gene data show CDR1 as SGHDN and CDR2 as FVKESK. V shed 4 bases and J 1 base; nucleotides not matched to a gene: 6. The CDR3 DNA reads as TGTGCCAGCAGCCTACCGGGACAGTTTAACTATGGCTACACCCTC. Amino acids: CASSLPGQFNYGYTL.

The V gene is TRBV7-3, the J gene TRBJ2-1, with 10 bases identical to TRBD2. Germline assignment: CDR1 SGHTA and CDR2 FQGTGA. Unmatched junction bases numbered 7, after V lost 1 base and J lost 7 bases. The CDR3 is made up of 16 amino acids. CDR3 DNA sequence: TGTGCCAGCAGCTTAAGAGCGGGAGGGACTGGGAATGAGCAGTTCTTC. As protein: CASSLRAGGTGNEQFF.

The chain carries TRBV9 and TRBJ2-2; tentative D call: TRBD2 (6 bases). The V end lost 10 bases, the J end lost 2 bases, and 18 bases lay between the germline ends. Germline CDR1 SGDLS, CDR2 YYNGEE. This CDR3 region has 15 residues. The CDR3 reads CAATPGLSNTGELFF. The CDR3 DNA reads TGTGCCGCCACCCCGGGACTCAGCAACACCGGGGAGCTGTTTTTT.

The chain joins TRBV28 to TRBJ1-2; D not certain. CDR3 length equals 12 residues. V was clipped by 3 bases and J by 9 bases, with 11 bases between them. The germline CDR1 and CDR2 sequences are MDHEN and SYDVKM. In nucleotides, the CDR3 is TGTGCCAGCAGTTTTGAGGGAAGGCGCTACACCTTC. This translates into CASSFEGRRYTF.

V usage is TRBV11-2 and J usage is TRBJ2-7, with D perhaps matching TRBD2 (6 bases). Germline-derived CDR1 and CDR2 are SGHAT and FQNNGV. The CDR3 totals 14 residues. V was cut by 4 bases and J by 4 bases, with 14 bases left in between. CDR3 sequence: CASSSHIAAYEQYF. CDR3 DNA sequence: TGTGCCAGCAGCTCCCATATAGCGGCTTACGAGCAGTACTTC. Full variable domain (outside the CDR3, taken from reference TRBV11-2 and TRBJ2-7): EAGVAQSPRYKIIEKRQSVAFWCNPISGHATLYWYQQILGQGPKLLIQFQNNGVVDDSQLPKDRFSAERLKGVDSTLKIQPAKLEDSAVYLCASSSHIAAYEQYFGPGTRLTVT.

This chain links TRBV7-6 with TRBJ2-5; possible D gene TRBD2, 5 bases. The J call may be incorrect, as the DNA end agrees better with TRBJ2-7. This CDR3 has 13 amino acids. In germline, CDR1 is SGHVS, CDR2 FNYEAQ. Here the CDR3 reads CASSIGVEGEQYF. The CDR3 DNA reads as TGTGCCAGCAGCATCGGGGTAGAGGGCGAGCAGTACTTC.

This clone has more than one count but fewer than ten. The chain has TRBV6-5 and TRBJ1-1; D is possibly TRBD1 (6 bases). V dropped 5 bases and J dropped 6 bases, with 10 bases sitting between them. The CDR3 contains 12 residues. Germline CDR1 MNHEY, CDR2 SVGAGI. The CDR3 loop reads CASSGQRAEAFF. The CDR3 nucleotides are TGTGCCAGCAGTGGACAGAGAGCTGAAGCTTTCTTT.

The V and J genes are TRBV2 and TRBJ2-5, with unresolved D. The CDR3 contains 12 residues. Per germline, CDR1 SNHLY and CDR2 FYNNEI. V lost 8 bases, J lost 2 bases, and 9 bases lay in between. In nucleotides, the CDR3 is TGTGCCAGCGGCCCGATTCAAGAGACCCAGTACTTC. Amino acid sequence: CASGPIQETQYF.

The rearrangement links TRBV10-3 to TRBJ2-7; TRBD1 aligns across 10 bases. V dropped 7 bases and J dropped 7; count of bases not matched to a gene: 10. The CDR3 contains 14 residues. Germline CDR1 is ENHRY and CDR2 is SYGVKD. The CDR3 is CAITIDRGLREQYF. In DNA form, the CDR3 reads TGTGCCATCACCATTGACAGGGGGCTTAGGGAGCAGTACTTC.

This clone was recorded once. The rearrangement uses TRBV9 and TRBJ1-4; TRBD1 agrees at 12 bases. The CDR3 contains 16 residues. Germline trimming cut 5 bases from V and 2 bases from J; bases unmatched to any gene: 4. Germline CDR1 SGDLS, CDR2 YYNGEE. CDR3 residues: CASSTGTGGTNEKLFF. DNA for the CDR3: TGTGCCAGCAGTACTGGGACAGGGGGCACTAATGAAAAACTGTTTTTT.

The rearrangement uses TRBV5-1 and TRBJ2-5, with a possible D match to TRBD2 (5 bases). CDR1 is SGHRS and CDR2 is YFSETQ in the germline V gene. The CDR3 totals 14 residues. The V end was cut by 1 base, the J end by 0 bases, with 7 bases between. Here the CDR3 reads CASSLRGNQETQYF. The CDR3 region has the DNA TGCGCCAGCAGCTTGCGGGGTAACCAAGAGACCCAGTACTTC.

The chain carries TRBV18 and TRBJ1-5; 9 positions agree with TRBD1. CDR3 length: 15 residues. Unmatched junction bases numbered 11, after V lost 8 bases and J lost 6 bases. Germline V gene sequence: CDR1 KGHSH, CDR2 LQKENI. The CDR3 coding sequence is TGTGCCAGCACCAACTCCGGGACAGGGCTTCAGCCCCAGCATTTT. It yields the protein CASTNSGTGLQPQHF.

The rearrangement uses TRBV7-3 and TRBJ2-3; 7 bases are a match to TRBD1. CDR3 length equals 13 residues. CDR1 is SGHTA and CDR2 is FQGTGA in the germline V gene. V was pared by 3 bases and J by 6 bases, with 3 bases of the junction left unmatched. The CDR3 protein is CASSFDRVDTQYF. CDR3 bases: TGTGCCAGCAGCTTTGACAGGGTGGATACGCAGTATTTT.

The chain combines TRBV9 with TRBJ2-5; 10 bases are a match to TRBD2. V trimming: 2 bases; J trimming: 4 bases; junction bases outside the gene matches: 8. The CDR3 loop spans 16 amino acids. CDR1 is SGDLS and CDR2 is YYNGEE in the germline V gene. CDR3 protein: CASSVLAGAVGETQYF. The CDR3 bases are TGTGCCAGCAGCGTTCTAGCGGGAGCCGTGGGAGAGACCCAGTACTTC.

The J gene is TRBJ2-5, the V gene TRBV5-4, with D hard to call. V lost 2 bases and J lost 3, with 11 bases in between. CDR1 SGHNT and CDR2 YYREEE come from the germline V gene (reference sequence). The CDR3 spans 14 residues. In nucleotides, the CDR3 is TGTGCCAGCAGCTTAAGAGGCGCCGAAGAGACCCAGTACTTC. This gives the protein CASSLRGAEETQYF.

In its sample, this clone was seen once. The chain uses TRBV4-1 and TRBJ2-7; 7 bases line up with TRBD1. The V gene's germline CDR1 is MGHRA and CDR2 YSYEKL. The length of the CDR3 is 17 residues. The V segment lost 0 bases and the J segment 0 bases; nucleotides outside the gene matches: 8. Written as DNA, the CDR3 is TGCGCCAGCAGCCAAGATCTGTGGACAGGACCCTCCTACGAGCAGTACTTC. Translated, it gives CASSQDLWTGPSYEQYF.

The chain is built from TRBV30 and TRBJ1-2, with TRBD1 matching 7 bases. J gave up 8 bases and V 3 bases, and 9 bases lay outside the gene matches. Germline CDR1 and CDR2: GTSNPN and SVGIG (reference sequence). CDR3 length: 13 residues. The CDR3 DNA reads as TGTGCCTGGAGGGACAGGCAAAAGGGGGGCTACACCTTC. Amino acids: CAWRDRQKGGYTF.

The genes are TRBV28 and TRBJ2-7, with D unclear. This CDR3 region has 14 residues. V lost 1 base, J lost 2 bases, and 9 bases lay in between. Germline V gene data show CDR1 as MDHEN and CDR2 as SYDVKM. The CDR3 is CASSLYLGTYEQYF. The CDR3 DNA sequence: TGTGCCAGCAGTTTATATCTGGGCACCTACGAGCAGTACTTC.

This clone has only a few counts. This chain uses TRBV4-3 with TRBJ2-4, with 10 positions matching TRBD1. Germline CDR1 LGHNA, CDR2 YSLEER. The CDR3 spans 19 residues. With V trimmed by 0 bases and J by 4 bases, 12 bases remained unmatched. The CDR3 reads CASSQEGRTGGTEKNIQYF. In DNA form, the CDR3 reads TGCGCCAGCAGCCAAGAGGGCCGGACAGGGGGGACAGAAAAAAACATTCAGTACTTC.

This chain connects TRBV5-1 to TRBJ2-3; D perhaps matches TRBD2 (7 bases). The V end was cut by 5 bases, the J end by 2 bases, with 15 bases between. Per the germline V gene, CDR1 is SGHRS and CDR2 is YFSETQ. The CDR3 length is 15 residues. The CDR3 region has the DNA TGCGCCAGCAGGGGGGGGGCGCGAAACACAGATACGCAGTATTTT. Its protein product is CASRGGARNTDTQYF. Together with reference TRBV5-1 and TRBJ2-3, the CDR3 gives the full variable domain: KAGVTQTPRYLIKTRGQQVTLSCSPISGHRSVSWYQQTPGQGLQFLFEYFSETQRNKGNFPGRFSGRQFSNSRSEMNVSTLELGDSALYLCASRGGARNTDTQYFGPGTRLTVL.

CDR3 sequence reads: CASRSTSGSSYNEQFF. In DNA form, the CDR3 reads TGTGCCAGCAGGTCGACTAGCGGGAGCTCCTACAATGAGCAGTTCTTC. V and J are TRBV7-2 and TRBJ2-1; TRBD2 matches 12 bases. This CDR3 is built from 16 residues. Trimming cost V 6 bases and J 0 bases; bases outside gene matches: 3. Germline CDR1 is SGHTA and CDR2 is FQGNSA.

The rearrangement links TRBV7-6 to TRBJ1-2, with D tentatively TRBD1 (5 bases). CDR3 length: 14 amino acids. V was clipped by 1 base and J by 8 bases, with 14 bases between them. CDR1 is SGHVS and CDR2 is FNYEAQ in the germline V gene. CDR3 DNA: TGTGCCAGCAGCTTAGACGCGGGGGTAGGGGGCTACACCTTC. Amino acid sequence: CASSLDAGVGGYTF.

This sequence joins TRBV2 and TRBJ2-2; 8 bases are shared with TRBD1. This CDR3 region has 12 residues. Trimming at V came to 7 bases and at J to 14 bases, leaving 9 bases not matched to a gene. Germline CDR1 is SNHLY and CDR2 is FYNNEI. DNA for the CDR3: TGTGCCAGCACGAACAGGGGGTTATTTCTGTTTTTT. Its protein is CASTNRGLFLFF.